Listed below are T cell receptor beta chains from one sample, sequenced in a study of T-cell reconstitution after alpha-beta-depleted transplantation in children. One entry per CDR3 protein, called by TCRdb with MiXCR from the PCR reads. The data show 240,000 or so distinct CDR3 sequences, around 7.8% seen once. This specimen was PBMCs, mostly from graft donor cells, taken 180 days after TCRalphabeta/CD19-depleted stem cell transplant. These receptors all stem from a male patient under 18 who had a stem cell transplant for acute lymphoblastic leukemia, so the T cells may come from the graft donor. Both conserved end residues are part of each CDR3. The D gene is left open where the match is weak. Rows may omit the clone size; those that give it use once, few, many or a size class.

j_call	d_call	v_call	clone_size	cdr3_aa	cdr3_nt
TRBJ2-7	NA	TRBV5-6	many	CASSPRDTYEQYF	TGTGCCAGCAGCCCCCGGGACACCTACGAGCAGTACTTC
TRBJ2-3	TRBD2	TRBV20-1	many	CSASGGGLNTQYF	TGCAGTGCTAGCGGCGGGGGGCTAAATACGCAGTATTTT
TRBJ1-1	TRBD1	TRBV4-1	NA	CASSQKDLVTDRGIEAFF	TGCGCCAGCAGCCAAAAGGACCTTGTAACGGACAGGGGCATTGAAGCTTTCTTT
TRBJ2-7	TRBD2	TRBV7-8	many	CASSTFRLAGGYEQYF	TGTGCCAGCAGCACTTTTCGACTAGCGGGGGGGTACGAGCAGTACTTC
TRBJ2-1	NA	TRBV7-8	many	CASSLAEKRPEQFF	TGTGCCAGCAGCTTAGCGGAAAAGAGACCTGAGCAGTTCTTC
TRBJ1-3	NA	TRBV12-3/TRBV12-4	many	CASSSPTDSGNTIYF	TGTGCCAGCAGTTCCCCGACGGACTCTGGAAACACCATATATTTT
TRBJ2-1	NA	TRBV7-2	many	CASLVASSYNEQFF	TGTGCCAGCTTAGTAGCGAGCTCCTACAATGAGCAGTTCTTC
TRBJ2-2	TRBD2	TRBV20-1	many	CSALAAGELFF	TGCAGTGCCCTAGCGGCGGGGGAGCTGTTTTTT
TRBJ1-2	NA	TRBV29-1	many	CSVVGVLWGGYTF	TGCAGCGTTGTCGGCGTACTATGGGGGGGCTACACCTTC
TRBJ2-2	NA	TRBV7-2	NA	CASSLHPNTGELFF	TGTGCCAGCAGTTTACACCCGAACACCGGGGAGCTGTTTTTT
TRBJ2-7	NA	TRBV3-1	many	CASSRHGTAREQYF	TGTGCCAGCAGCCGCCACGGGACGGCCCGCGAGCAGTACTTC
TRBJ1-1	NA	TRBV7-9	many	CASSPRTAEAFF	TGTGCCAGCAGCCCCCGGACAGCCGAAGCTTTCTTT
TRBJ1-5	NA	TRBV2	many	CASSEQWTDSNQPQHF	TGTGCCAGCAGTGAACAATGGACAGATAGCAATCAGCCCCAGCATTTT
TRBJ2-7	NA	TRBV21-1	many	CATPAYEQYF	TGTGCCACCCCGGCCTACGAGCAGTACTTC
TRBJ2-7	TRBD1	TRBV5-1	many	CASSLAGTGEEQYF	TGCGCCAGCAGCTTGGCCGGGACAGGGGAAGAGCAGTACTTC
TRBJ2-2	NA	TRBV14	many	CASSHLDRNTGELFF	TGTGCCAGCAGCCATTTGGACAGGAACACCGGGGAGCTGTTTTTT
TRBJ2-1	TRBD2	TRBV5-1	many	CASAITGGLGNEQFF	TGCGCCAGCGCCATAACGGGGGGGCTGGGGAATGAGCAGTTCTTC
TRBJ1-1	NA	TRBV4-2	many	CASSPRARGPLMNTEAFF	TGTGCCAGCAGCCCAAGGGCCCGGGGGCCCCTCATGAACACTGAAGCTTTCTTT
TRBJ2-1	NA	TRBV21-1	few	CASSKRGGGGRGNEQFF	TGTGCCAGCAGCAAACGGGGAGGGGGCGGAAGGGGCAATGAGCAGTTCTTC
TRBJ2-7	NA	TRBV18	many	CASSPLRLGSYEQYF	TGTGCCAGCTCACCACTTAGACTTGGCTCCTACGAGCAGTACTTC
TRBJ2-5	TRBD2	TRBV11-2	many	CASRYSGGYQETQYF	TGTGCCAGCCGGTATAGCGGGGGTTACCAAGAGACCCAGTACTTC
TRBJ1-2	TRBD1	TRBV7-2	many	CASSSGQGFYGYTF	TGTGCCAGCAGCTCAGGACAGGGCTTCTATGGCTACACCTTC
TRBJ2-2	NA	TRBV5-1	many	CASTFSGTGELFF	TGCGCCAGCACTTTTTCAGGGACCGGGGAGCTGTTTTTT
TRBJ2-5	TRBD2	TRBV11-2	many	CASSDRLAGLGETQYF	TGTGCCAGCAGCGACAGACTAGCGGGGTTGGGAGAGACCCAGTACTTC
TRBJ1-5	NA	TRBV6-6	many	CASSYPDQPQHF	TGTGCCAGCAGTTACCCCGATCAGCCCCAGCATTTT
TRBJ2-7	NA	TRBV7-2	many	CASSLAYYEQYF	TGTGCCAGCAGCTTAGCCTACTACGAGCAGTACTTC
TRBJ1-6	NA	TRBV5-5	many	CASSLGLQGWNSPLHF	TGTGCCAGCAGCTTGGGGCTGCAGGGATGGAATTCACCCCTCCACTTT
TRBJ2-7	TRBD1	TRBV29-1	many	CSVERDRGDLQDF	TGCAGCGTTGAACGGGACAGGGGCGACCTACAGGACTTC